Presented here are 16 T cell receptor beta chains from one specimen sequenced in a study of T cells in Graves' hyperthyroidism and ophthalmopathy. Amplification yielded TCR beta CDR3 regions, with RNA transcripts as the source. First-round RT-PCR with HTBI primers amplified the TCR CDR3 region. Each CDR3 protein gets one entry after TCRdb re-called the multiplex PCR reads with MiXCR. The data contain hundreds of thousands of distinct CDR3 sequences, approximately 15% of them singletons. Source material: blood. Receptors were obtained from a woman in her thirties with Graves' hyperthyroidism that later progressed to Graves' ophthalmopathy.

J is TRBJ1-1 and V is TRBV6-2 or TRBV6-3; no reliable D call. This CDR3 contains 16 residues. Trimming took 2 bases from V and 5 from J, leaving 18 bases between them. Germline V gene lookup returns CDR1 MNHEY and CDR2 SVGEGT. This CDR3 is CASSYGMIAWGTEAFF. The CDR3 DNA is TGTGCCAGCAGTTACGGGATGATCGCTTGGGGAACTGAAGCTTTCTTT.

This chain links TRBV10-1 with TRBJ2-5, with D unclear. Trimming left V 3 bases short and J 4 bases short, with 12 bases between. Germline lookup yields CDR1 WNHNN and CDR2 SYGVQD (reference sequence). The CDR3 extends over 14 amino acids. CDR3 protein: CASSDAWGLETQYF. The DNA for the CDR3 is TGCGCCAGCAGTGACGCCTGGGGTTTAGAGACCCAGTACTTC.

This clonotype was picked up many times. This rearrangement joins TRBV7-9 to TRBJ2-2, with D hard to call. CDR3 length: 15 residues. Germline values: CDR1 SEHNR, CDR2 FQNEAQ (reference sequence). V was cut by 1 base and J by 1 base, with 7 bases left in between. The CDR3 spells CASSLDGWNTGELFF. CDR3 DNA: TGTGCCAGCAGCTTAGACGGGTGGAACACCGGGGAGCTGTTTTTT. Full variable domain (outside the CDR3, taken from reference TRBV7-9 and TRBJ2-2): DTGVSQNPRHKITKRGQNVTFRCDPISEHNRLYWYRQTLGQGPEFLTYFQNEAQLEKSRLLSDRFSAERPKGSFSTLEIQRTEQGDSAMYLCASSLDGWNTGELFFGEGSRLTVL.

This clonotype was observed at least ten times. The gene calls are TRBV9 and TRBJ2-7, with TRBD2 matching 7 bases. The germline V gene encodes CDR1 SGDLS and CDR2 YYNGEE. The CDR3 is 15 residues long. V lost 0 bases, J lost 7 bases, and 10 bases stayed unmatched. As DNA, the CDR3 is TGTGCCAGCAGCGTAGGGTGGGCGGGAGAGGGGGAGCAGTACTTC. It encodes CASSVGWAGEGEQYF. Full variable domain (outside the CDR3, taken from reference TRBV9 and TRBJ2-7): DSGVTQTPKHLITATGQRVTLRCSPRSGDLSVYWYQQSLDQGLQFLIQYYNGEERAKGNILERFSAQQFPDLHSELNLSSLELGDSALYFCASSVGWAGEGEQYFGPGTRLTVT.

The chain uses TRBV12-3 or TRBV12-4 and TRBJ1-5; D uncertain. Trimming took off 3 bases at V and 0 bases at J, with 15 bases between the two ends. The CDR3 covers 17 residues. The CDR3, as DNA: TGTGCCAGCAGTTTGGCCCCCCCTTGGTATAGCAATCAGCCCCAGCATTTT. It yields the protein CASSLAPPWYSNQPQHF.

In its sample, this clonotype was seen a few times. The chain combines TRBV12-3 or TRBV12-4 with TRBJ1-5; weak D call: TRBD1 (6 bases). This CDR3 spans 16 amino acids. The V gene lost 5 bases and the J gene lost 3 bases, with 17 bases spanning the gap. This CDR3 is CASSHRGGGDNQPQHF. The CDR3 region has the DNA TGTGCCAGCAGTCACCGAGGGGGTGGGGACAATCAGCCCCAGCATTTT.

This clonotype was detected only a few times. This may stem from a read error, because a much larger clone lies one nucleotide away. This chain joins TRBV28 and TRBJ2-5, with a possible D match to TRBD2 (6 bases). There are 14 residues in the CDR3. Per germline, CDR1 MDHEN and CDR2 SYDVKM. The DNA for the CDR3 is TGTGCCAACAGTTACGGGGGTGCGGGAGAGACCCAGTACTTC. Translated, it gives CANSYGGAGETQYF.

This clonotype was counted only a few times. The CDR3 sequence: CASNKRDSTDTQYF. The CDR3 DNA follows: TGTGCCAGCAACAAAAGGGACAGCACAGATACGCAGTATTTT. The chain has TRBV5-5 and TRBJ2-3; D is tentatively TRBD1 or TRBD2 (5 bases each). The CDR3 has 14 amino acids. Germline CDR1 SGHKS, CDR2 YYEKEE (reference sequence). V lost 6 bases to trimming and J lost 0 bases, with 11 bases between them. The full variable domain, rest sourced from reference TRBV5-5 and TRBJ2-3, is DAGVTQSPTHLIKTRGQQVTLRCSPISGHKSVSWYQQVLGQGPQFIFQYYEKEERGRGNFPDRFSARQFPNYSSELNVNALLLGDSALYLCASNKRDSTDTQYFGPGTRLTVL.

This clonotype has just a few counts. CDR3: CAWSRQGGGYTF. The CDR3 bases are TGTGCCTGGAGCCGACAGGGTGGAGGCTACACCTTC. V usage is TRBV30 and J usage is TRBJ1-2, with TRBD1 matching 7 bases. Germline V CDR1 and CDR2: GTSNPN, SVGIG (reference sequence). This CDR3 contains 12 residues. Trimming removed 3 bases from V and 8 bases from J; junction bases left unmatched: 6.

Note on this clonotype: A much larger clone differs from this one at a single base, so this may be a read error. The CDR3 DNA is TGCAGTGCTAGAGATAGGTGGACTGGCGAATACAATGAGCAGTTCTTC. This gives the protein CSARDRWTGEYNEQFF. The genes are TRBV20-1 and TRBJ2-1, with D possibly being TRBD2 (5 bases). The CDR3 consists of 16 residues. Germline CDR1 reads DFQATT; CDR2 reads SNEGSKA (reference sequence). V was pared by 0 bases and J by 4 bases, with 16 bases between.

The chain joins TRBV20-1 to TRBJ2-3; 14 bases match TRBD2. Germline V lookup: CDR1 DFQATT, CDR2 SNEGSKA (reference sequence). The CDR3 sequence is 15 residues long. V lost 6 bases and J lost 5; bases outside the gene matches: 7. CDR3 DNA sequence: TGCAGTGCCTCGGGACTAGCGGGAGCGGGAGATACGCAGTATTTT. Translated: CSASGLAGAGDTQYF.

This clonotype was recorded a few times. V gene TRBV5-1 combines with J gene TRBJ2-3, with 8 positions matching TRBD1. V trimming: 4 bases; J trimming: 3 bases; junction bases outside the gene matches: 4. The CDR3 runs to 14 residues. Germline assignment: CDR1 SGHRS and CDR2 YFSETQ. CDR3 in amino acids: CASSTGQGTDTQYF. The CDR3 nucleotides are TGCGCCAGCAGCACAGGACAGGGTACAGATACGCAGTATTTT.

This clonotype was seen repeatedly, ten times or more. CDR3 in amino acids: CASSQPSFQGLVQYF. The CDR3 DNA is TGTGCCAGCAGTCAGCCCTCTTTTCAGGGTTTGGTGCAGTACTTC. The genes are TRBV6-1 and TRBJ2-7; D might be TRBD1 (5 bases). Per germline, CDR1 MNHNS and CDR2 SASEGT. CDR3 size: 15 residues. Trimming removed 5 bases from V and 9 bases from J, with 23 bases in between.

The table lists this clonotype with many counts. The CDR3 coding sequence is TGTGCCAGCAGTCCTCAGGAATACTATGGCTACACCTTC. It translates to CASSPQEYYGYTF. J is TRBJ1-2 and V is TRBV27; D gene uncertain. V was clipped by 5 bases and J by 3 bases, with 10 bases between them. Looked up from germline, CDR1 is MNHEY and CDR2 is SMNVEV (reference sequence). This CDR3 region has 13 residues.

The chain joins TRBV9 to TRBJ1-2; TRBD1 agrees at 10 bases. The CDR3 is made up of 15 amino acids. V dropped 4 bases and J dropped 4; count of bases not matched to a gene: 7. Germline lookup yields CDR1 SGDLS and CDR2 YYNGEE. In nucleotides, the CDR3 is TGTGCCAGCAGCCCTGGACAGGGGGGAGTCTATGGCTACACCTTC. It codes for CASSPGQGGVYGYTF. The whole variable domain, filled in from reference TRBV9 and TRBJ1-2, reads DSGVTQTPKHLITATGQRVTLRCSPRSGDLSVYWYQQSLDQGLQFLIQYYNGEERAKGNILERFSAQQFPDLHSELNLSSLELGDSALYFCASSPGQGGVYGYTFGSGTRLTVV.

This clonotype came up many times. The genes are TRBV7-8 and TRBJ1-6; a possible D gene is TRBD1 (6 bases). CDR3 length equals 16 residues. Germline loops: CDR1 SGHVS, CDR2 FQNEAQ. Between the trimmed V and J ends, which lost 5 bases and 5 bases, there was a span of 16 bases. CDR3 sequence: CASSPNREQHNSPLHF. DNA for the CDR3: TGTGCCAGCAGCCCCAACAGGGAGCAGCATAATTCACCCCTCCACTTT.